These T cell receptor beta chains were read from a single sample in a study of blood T cell repertoires in COVID-19. The data were produced by immunoSEQ multiplex PCR, yet TCRdb's version contains in-frame clones alone and is incomplete. Of 250,000 to 300,000 clones in the sample, roughly 90% were seen once. Material for sequencing was peripheral blood. Source of these receptors: a woman between 65 and 79 years old with COVID-19, enrolled during active disease. Both conserved end residues are trimmed from each CDR3. The D gene is left open where the match is weak.

>TRBJ2-7|TRBV11-2|TRBD2
ASSRSLAGASYEQY
>TRBJ1-6|TRBV14|.
ASSTVGVNSPLH
>TRBJ2-6|TRBV11-3|.
ASSYGVPGANVLT
>TRBJ1-2|TRBV29-1|.
SVDGGYYGYT
>TRBJ1-5|TRBV7-2|TRBD1
ASSLNSMTGAGQPQH
>TRBJ1-5|TRBV27|TRBD1
ASSSGQGRQPQH
>TRBJ1-1|TRBV6-5|.
ASSLTGQNTEAF
>TRBJ1-2|TRBV12-3/TRBV12-4|.
ASSLDRNYGYT
>TRBJ1-6|TRBV5-1|.
ASSLTGPNSPLH
>TRBJ2-1|TRBV29-1|TRBD1
SVGQGDGEQF
>TRBJ1-1|TRBV5-1|TRBD1
ASSLDRGGTEAF
>TRBJ2-7|TRBV19|.
ASSIYGTEISYEQY
>TRBJ1-1|TRBV29-1|.
SVEGGAEAF
>TRBJ2-1|TRBV29-1|.
SVGAGVRYNEQF
>TRBJ1-1|TRBV24-1|TRBD1
ATSDVQGPEAF
>TRBJ1-1|TRBV5-1|.
ASSLGGGLNTEAF
>TRBJ1-3|TRBV9|.
ASSSHTGIGNTIY
>TRBJ2-1|TRBV7-2|TRBD1
ASSFMGQGGEQF
>TRBJ2-5|TRBV7-9|TRBD2
ASSSSSGLAGETQY
>TRBJ1-1|TRBV5-1|TRBD1
ASSSGDRGDTEAF
>TRBJ2-4|TRBV19|TRBD1
ASRPTGTKNIQY
>TRBJ1-2|TRBV29-1|TRBD1
SVEGRGTDGYT
>TRBJ2-1|TRBV19|TRBD2
ASATSGGAQEQF
>TRBJ1-1|TRBV5-1|TRBD1
ASSWGQGNTEAF
>TRBJ1-1|TRBV7-9|.
ASSLNDAGTEAF
>TRBJ1-1|TRBV30|TRBD1
AWSTQGVLSTEAF
>TRBJ1-5|TRBV10-3|TRBD1
AISRQGKDQPQH
>TRBJ1-1|TRBV6-2/TRBV6-3|.
ASSTGGNTEAF
>TRBJ2-7|TRBV13|.
ASSPTGNTYEQY
>TRBJ2-7|TRBV24-1|.
ATSDADRPYEQY
>TRBJ2-3|TRBV7-3|.
ASSNAGVRGTQY
>TRBJ1-2|TRBV7-2|TRBD1
ASRPGQGLGGYT
>TRBJ2-2|TRBV5-8|TRBD2
ASSRGLALGYTGELF
>TRBJ2-5|TRBV18|.
ASSVAPGETQY
>TRBJ2-7|TRBV19|TRBD1
ASRDRDGTGN
>TRBJ1-2|TRBV4-1|.
ASSQDSSYGYT
>TRBJ2-1|TRBV6-5|.
ASGQSNEQF
>TRBJ2-1|TRBV7-8|.
ASSLGGSNEQF
>TRBJ1-4|TRBV5-1|TRBD1
ASSLTQGPNEKLF
>TRBJ2-3|TRBV3-1/TRBV3-2|TRBD2
ASSQPSGTTDTQY
>TRBJ2-7|TRBV7-2|.
ASSLPGKASYEQY
>TRBJ2-5|TRBV2|.
ASSEDTQETQY
>TRBJ2-7|TRBV27|.
ASSLSTGTYEQY
>TRBJ2-3|TRBV5-6|TRBD2
ASSLSGGSTDTQY
>TRBJ2-1|TRBV2|.
ASSEDSSPVYEQF
>TRBJ2-5|TRBV6-1|.
ASSEGVVRGGGETQY
>TRBJ2-1|TRBV2|.
ASSGGAVLPYEQF
>TRBJ2-7|TRBV5-4|TRBD1
ASSSRGTGVYEQY
>TRBJ1-1|TRBV11-2|.
ASRSIRADNTEAF
>TRBJ1-1|TRBV9|.
ASSVVHKTEAF
>TRBJ1-3|TRBV5-4|.
ASSLDSRNTIY
>TRBJ1-2|TRBV28|.
ASSLWTGGEGYT